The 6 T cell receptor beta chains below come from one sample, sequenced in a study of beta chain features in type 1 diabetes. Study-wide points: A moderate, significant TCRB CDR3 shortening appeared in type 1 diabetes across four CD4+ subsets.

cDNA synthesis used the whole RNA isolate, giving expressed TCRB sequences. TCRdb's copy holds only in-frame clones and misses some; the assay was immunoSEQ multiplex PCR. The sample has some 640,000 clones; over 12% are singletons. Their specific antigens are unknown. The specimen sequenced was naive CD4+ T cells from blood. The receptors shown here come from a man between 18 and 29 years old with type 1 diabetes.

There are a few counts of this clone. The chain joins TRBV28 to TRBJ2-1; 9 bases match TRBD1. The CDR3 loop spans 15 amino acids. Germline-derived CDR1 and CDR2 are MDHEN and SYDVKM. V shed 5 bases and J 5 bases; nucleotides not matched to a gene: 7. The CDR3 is CASSRDRVSDNEQFF. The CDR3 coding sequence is TGTGCCAGCAGTAGGGACAGGGTCTCTGACAATGAGCAGTTCTTC.

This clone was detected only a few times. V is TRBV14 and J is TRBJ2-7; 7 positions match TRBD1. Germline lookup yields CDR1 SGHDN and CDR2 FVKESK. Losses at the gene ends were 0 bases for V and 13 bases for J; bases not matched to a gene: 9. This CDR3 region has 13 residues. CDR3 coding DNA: TGTGCCAGCAGCCAAGAGGTCGTGGGACAGATTTACTTC. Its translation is CASSQEVVGQIYF.

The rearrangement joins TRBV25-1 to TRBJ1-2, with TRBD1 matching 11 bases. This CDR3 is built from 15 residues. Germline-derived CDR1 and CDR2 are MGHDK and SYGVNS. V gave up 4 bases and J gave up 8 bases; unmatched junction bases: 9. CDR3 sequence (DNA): TGTGCCAGCAGTGCGTGGACAGGGGGCTCCCCCGGCTACACCTTC. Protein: CASSAWTGGSPGYTF.

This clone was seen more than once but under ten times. The CDR3 protein is CASSGSTDTQYF. In DNA form, the CDR3 reads TGTGCCAGCAGTGGTAGCACAGATACGCAGTATTTT. The V and J genes are TRBV2 and TRBJ2-3; D is uncertain. The V gene's germline CDR1 is SNHLY and CDR2 FYNNEI. This CDR3 is 12 amino acids long. V was cut by 4 bases and J by 0 bases, with 2 bases left in between.

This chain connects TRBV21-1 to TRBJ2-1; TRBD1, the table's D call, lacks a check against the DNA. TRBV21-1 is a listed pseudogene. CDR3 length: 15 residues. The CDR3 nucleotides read TGTGCCAGCAGCCTGCACTTGGACAGGGAGAATGAGCAGTTCTTC. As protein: CASSLHLDRENEQFF.

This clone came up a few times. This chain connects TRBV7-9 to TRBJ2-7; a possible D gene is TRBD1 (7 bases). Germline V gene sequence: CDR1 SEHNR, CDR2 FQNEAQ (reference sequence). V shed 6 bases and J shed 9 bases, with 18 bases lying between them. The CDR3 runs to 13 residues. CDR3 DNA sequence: TGTGCCAGCAGAACCGAGGCAGGGGGAGGGCAGTACTTC. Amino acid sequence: CASRTEAGGGQYF.